The clone carrying this T cell receptor (beta chain) occurred once. The antigen is undetermined. These data belong to a study of cytomegalovirus exposure and HLA in healthy donors. Study observations and caveats: In a later analysis, HLA-C alleles had the fewest associated TCRs, DRB1 alleles the most. Accounts indicate the classifier identified cytomegalovirus status with strong specificity and sensitivity. A cluster of highly shared sequence variants was likely a sequencing artifact.

The study ran its PCR with 60 Vbeta and 13 Jbeta primers. Using immunoSEQ multiplex PCR, the repertoire was profiled, and TCRdb retains in-frame clones only, with some absent. The sample consists of roughly 160,000 clones, 65% to 85% of them appearing once. The CDR3 has 15 amino acids. V lost 8 bases and J lost 3, with 20 bases in between. Germline CDR1 MNHEY, CDR2 SMNVEV (reference sequence). Sequencing was carried out using PBMCs. The V and J genes are TRBV27 and TRBJ2-7, with a possible D match to TRBD1 (5 bases). The sequence came from a male donor in good health and CMV-seronegative. This CDR3 is CASDPPSTQGYEQYF. DNA for the CDR3: TGTGCCAGCGACCCACCTTCCACGCAGGGCTACGAGCAGTACTTC.